This T cell receptor (beta chain) was profiled in a study of MAIT cells during Salmonella Paratyphi A infection (dated by TCRdb to between 2016 and 2019). Looking at the study overall: Adult volunteers aged 18 to 60 ingested a single dose of 1-5x10^3 CFU of S. Paratyphi A strain NVGH308. Starting at diagnosis, diagnosed volunteers were given ciprofloxacin 500 mg twice a day for 14 days.

The time point label on this specimen signifies: before S. Paratyphi A challenge (baseline). In a handful of volunteers who developed enteric fever after controlled oral challenge with live Salmonella Paratyphi A, circulating MAIT cell TCRbeta repertoires were profiled over time. Every diagnosed volunteer provided MAIT cell samples at three timepoints: pre-infection, mid-infection and post-infection. A diagnosis of enteric fever was based on Paratyphi A bacteremia and/or a persistent fever above 38 degrees C that lasted longer than 12 hours. Infection was diagnosed in challenged volunteers between day 4 and day 7 after challenge. Between roughly 4,500 and 11,000 MAIT cells per sample were sorted directly into RNAqueous-Micro lysis buffer for RNA extraction. Lymphoprep gradient centrifugation was used to isolate peripheral blood mononuclear cells from both the blood samples and the leukocyte cones. Sorting was done on either a BD FACSAria Fusion or a BD FACSAria III sorter.

Broad study findings and their caveats: The space taken up by over-represented MAIT clonotypes dropped significantly from baseline to mid-infection (roughly 0.18 to 0.096), while post-infection showed no significant difference. Diagnosed volunteers showed more expansion or contraction among top five MAIT clonotypes than healthy controls (around 0.57 versus 0.12), suggesting infection-driven repertoire reshaping. The availability of volunteer samples limited the sample sizes, but these sizes were considered adequate to detect differences between groups.

Notes on this clonotype: Its antigen has not been determined. No base qualities exist here, and no much larger clone lies one base off it.

Library construction relied on 5' RACE. TCRbeta was amplified in two PCR rounds using Phusion High-Fidelity polymerase, and the primers carried sample-specific barcodes. To build the TCRbeta libraries, template-switch cDNA synthesis was carried out using SMARTScribe reverse transcriptase along with a TRBC-specific primer. The barcoded samples were pooled and then prepared using the NEBNext Ultra DNA Library Prep Kit for Illumina. Sequencing of the libraries took place on an Illumina MiSeq using the MiSeq reagent kit v2, 300 cycles. Regarding the original processing steps: Reads were demultiplexed by barcode with Jemultiplexer and aligned with MiTCR using default parameters. Non-functional sequences were removed with VDJtools, and each clonotype was defined by its amino acid sequence, with frequencies calculated from the assigned sequence reads. In the clonal space homeostasis analysis, clonotypes were binned by frequency as over-represented (0.05-1), large, medium and small. TCRdb ran its own pipeline on the public reads, namely fastp trimming at Q25 and MiXCR clone calling, and kept in-frame beta chains. Each CDR3 protein gets just one entry, which takes the most common genes and DNA from the rows behind it. The V and J calls reflect TCRdb's pipeline rather than the authors' work. Present in this sample are approximately 1,500 distinct CDR3 sequences, around half of which were seen just once. In total, the top ten clones hold 37% of the sample.

The sequence was collected from a person aged 18 to 70 who was deliberately infected with Salmonella Paratyphi A in a paratyphoid fever challenge study. The source material was MAIT cells from blood, sampled at the first sampling point of the challenge study.

CDR3 reads: CSARDHRSGNEQYF. The bases are TGCAGTGCTAGAGACCACCGATCCGGGAACGAGCAGTACTTC. This chain is built from TRBV20-1 and TRBJ2-7, with TRBD2 perhaps the D gene, on 5 matching bases. The germline V gene encodes CDR1 DFQATT and CDR2 SNEGSKA (reference sequence). The CDR3 runs 14 amino acids, cysteine and phenylalanine included. Only the CDR3 portion is preserved as DNA: 42 bases, with reading frame beginning at the first base. The V and J ends are trimmed by 0 bases and 5 bases, leaving 14 bases between them.